Below, 31 T cell receptor beta chains from the same sample are listed, as sequenced in a study of Ad26.COV2.S vaccination and SARS-CoV-2 variants. Treatment of the sample: some 20 received Ad26.COV2.S at low or high dose, single or two shots; 5 received placebo; per-sample allocation not given. After the first vaccine or placebo injection, samples were drawn on day 63. Some clones are missing from TCRdb's copy, which holds only in-frame ones; the method was immunoSEQ multiplex PCR. The repertoire includes 380,000 or so clones, about 88% of them detected once, and 6.4% sits in the top ten. This sample comprised peripheral blood, obtained in a trial of Ad26.COV2.S vaccine versus placebo. These receptors were taken from a person between 18 and 65 years old who received the Ad26.COV2.S COVID-19 vaccine or a placebo.

The rearrangement uses TRBV18 and TRBJ1-2; possible D gene TRBD1, 5 bases. Trimming shortened V by 0 bases and J by 2 bases, and 22 bases separated the two germline ends. The germline V gene encodes CDR1 KGHSH and CDR2 LQKENI. This CDR3 has 19 residues. The CDR3 here is CASSPPLFGNRRGNYGYTF. CDR3 DNA sequence: TGTGCCAGCTCACCACCACTTTTCGGGAATAGGAGGGGAAACTATGGCTACACCTTC.

CDR3 amino acids: CASSQDRTGDNQPQHF. The CDR3 DNA is TGCGCCAGCAGCCAAGATCGGACAGGCGATAATCAGCCCCAGCATTTT. The rearrangement uses TRBV4-3 and TRBJ1-5; 7 bases match TRBD1. The V gene's germline CDR1 is LGHNA and CDR2 YSLEER. The CDR3 contains 16 residues. V lost 0 bases and J lost 4; bases outside the gene matches: 6.

The rearrangement joins TRBV5-6 to TRBJ2-7; perhaps TRBD1 as D (6 bases). CDR1 is SGHDT, CDR2 YYEEEE, per germline. CDR3 length: 14 amino acids. Trimming removed 0 bases from V and 3 bases from J, with 10 bases in between. CDR3 amino acids: CASSLGQGNYEQYF. CDR3 DNA sequence: TGTGCCAGCAGCTTGGGGCAGGGGAACTACGAGCAGTACTTC.

The chain links TRBV11-1 to TRBJ2-2; D is perhaps TRBD1 (6 bases). The V and J ends lost 11 bases and 6 bases respectively, with 16 bases between them. There are 13 residues in the CDR3. CDR1 and CDR2 (germline): SGHAT, FQDESV (reference sequence). Written as DNA, the CDR3 is TGTGCCTTCACCGAGGGGGTCGCCGGGGAGCTGTTTTTT. Translation: CAFTEGVAGELFF.

The chain joins TRBV7-3 to TRBJ2-5; 9 positions agree with TRBD1. Trimming cost V 5 bases and J 5 bases; bases outside gene matches: 9. The germline CDR1 and CDR2 sequences are SGHTA and FQGTGA. CDR3 length: 15 residues. The DNA of the CDR3 is TGTGCCAGCAGCCCCCCGACAGGGGGTTGGGAGACCCAGTACTTC. Translation: CASSPPTGGWETQYF.

This sequence joins TRBV4-3 and TRBJ1-2; TRBD1 is a possible D gene (6 bases). Deletions cut 0 bases from V and 4 bases from J, with 24 bases between. This CDR3 comprises 19 residues. CDR1 LGHNA and CDR2 YSLEER come from the germline V gene. The CDR3 loop is CASSQDGGRWGALGYGYTF. Here the CDR3 DNA reads TGCGCCAGCAGCCAAGATGGAGGTCGTTGGGGGGCGTTGGGCTATGGCTACACCTTC.

This clone has more than one count but fewer than ten. This sequence joins TRBV30 and TRBJ1-5; 9 positions match TRBD1. The CDR3 totals 13 residues. V lost 6 bases and J lost 6; bases outside the gene matches: 6. The germline V gene encodes CDR1 GTSNPN and CDR2 SVGIG (reference sequence). The CDR3 here is CACEQGASQPQHF. The CDR3 DNA follows: TGTGCCTGCGAACAGGGGGCGAGTCAGCCCCAGCATTTT. The whole variable domain, filled in from reference TRBV30 and TRBJ1-5, reads SQTIHQWPATLVQPVGSPLSLECTVEGTSNPNLYWYRQAAGRGLQLLFYSVGIGQISSEVPQNLSASRPQDRQFILSSKKLLLSDSGFYLCACEQGASQPQHFGDGTRLSIL.

This rearrangement joins TRBV6-1 to TRBJ2-3; 8 bases agree with TRBD2. Unmatched junction bases numbered 0, after V lost 2 bases and J lost 8 bases. Germline V lookup: CDR1 MNHNS, CDR2 SASEGT. The CDR3 totals 12 residues. The CDR3 region has the DNA TGTGCCAGCAGTGAACGGGGGGGTACGCAGTATTTT. The encoded protein is CASSERGGTQYF.

The chain employs TRBV27 and TRBJ2-1; 10 bases are a match to TRBD2. Per germline, CDR1 MNHEY and CDR2 SMNVEV (reference sequence). CDR3 size: 14 residues. V was pared by 6 bases and J by 9 bases, with 8 bases of the junction left unmatched. CDR3 coding DNA: TGTGCCAGCAGCTCCGCCAGACTAGCGGGTGAGCAGTTCTTC. Protein sequence: CASSSARLAGEQFF.

The chain employs TRBV30 and TRBJ2-7, with D maybe TRBD2 (5 bases). Germline V gene lookup returns CDR1 GTSNPN and CDR2 SVGIG (reference sequence). Trimming removed 2 bases at V and 1 base at J, with 12 bases between. This CDR3 is 14 amino acids long. CDR3 amino acids: CAWSLAGRSYEQYF. CDR3 in DNA: TGTGCCTGGAGTCTTGCGGGCAGATCCTACGAGCAGTACTTC.

The chain recombines TRBV30 with TRBJ2-3, with D uncertain. Trimming removed 3 bases from V and 3 bases from J, with 7 bases in between. CDR3 length equals 12 residues. Germline V CDR1 and CDR2: GTSNPN, SVGIG (reference sequence). DNA of the CDR3: TGTGCCTGGAGGGAGACGACAGATACGCAGTATTTT. It codes for CAWRETTDTQYF.

The V call is TRBV5-5, the J call TRBJ1-3; D remains unclear. The CDR3 covers 13 residues. V shed 1 base and J shed 4 bases, with 6 bases lying between them. Germline V lookup: CDR1 SGHKS, CDR2 YYEKEE (reference sequence). The DNA of the CDR3 is TGTGCCAGCAGCTTGCAACCCGGAAACACCATATATTTT. This codes for CASSLQPGNTIYF. The whole variable domain, filled in from reference TRBV5-5 and TRBJ1-3, reads DAGVTQSPTHLIKTRGQQVTLRCSPISGHKSVSWYQQVLGQGPQFIFQYYEKEERGRGNFPDRFSARQFPNYSSELNVNALLLGDSALYLCASSLQPGNTIYFGEGSWLTVV.

This clone has just a few counts. V is TRBV25-1 and J is TRBJ1-4; D uncertain. The V and J ends lost 8 bases and 3 bases respectively, with 13 bases between them. CDR1 and CDR2 from the germline V gene are MGHDK and SYGVNS. CDR3 length equals 14 residues. This chain's CDR3 is CASQIRFANEKLFF. The CDR3 bases are TGTGCCAGCCAGATACGGTTTGCTAATGAAAAACTGTTTTTT.

This chain uses TRBV28 with TRBJ2-7, with TRBD2 matching 11 bases. This CDR3 spans 14 amino acids. From germline, CDR1 is MDHEN and CDR2 SYDVKM. With 5 bases clipped from V and 2 bases from J, the junction kept 2 bases outside the gene matches. Here the CDR3 reads CASSSSGRAYEQYF. Written as DNA, the CDR3 is TGTGCCAGCAGTAGTAGCGGGAGGGCCTACGAGCAGTACTTC.

This clone has a single count. V and J are TRBV25-1 and TRBJ1-1; no definite D call. V lost 2 bases, J lost 1 base, and 8 bases lay in between. The length of the CDR3 is 14 residues. The V gene's germline CDR1 is MGHDK and CDR2 SYGVNS. The CDR3 sequence: CASSESPQNTEAFF. The CDR3 DNA sequence: TGTGCCAGCAGTGAAAGTCCACAGAACACTGAAGCTTTCTTT.

The CDR3 bases are TGTGCCTGGAGTGCCAAAGGGGGTCTTGAAGCTTTCTTT. As protein: CAWSAKGGLEAFF. This sequence joins TRBV30 and TRBJ1-1, with D perhaps TRBD1 (6 bases). The CDR3 covers 13 residues. Trimming left V 1 base short and J 7 bases short, with 13 bases between. Germline CDR1 reads GTSNPN; CDR2 reads SVGIG (reference sequence).

CDR3 region: CASSRDSYPDNEQFF. The CDR3 DNA is TGTGCCAGCAGCCGGGACAGCTACCCAGACAATGAGCAGTTCTTC. V gene TRBV5-5 combines with J gene TRBJ2-1, with TRBD1 identical over 7 bases. CDR1 and CDR2 from the germline V gene are SGHKS and YYEKEE (reference sequence). CDR3 length equals 15 residues. Losses at the gene ends were 4 bases for V and 5 bases for J; bases not matched to a gene: 9. The full variable domain, in which reference TRBV5-5 and TRBJ2-1 provide the parts outside the CDR3, is DAGVTQSPTHLIKTRGQQVTLRCSPISGHKSVSWYQQVLGQGPQFIFQYYEKEERGRGNFPDRFSARQFPNYSSELNVNALLLGDSALYLCASSRDSYPDNEQFFGPGTRLTVL.

Regarding this clone: This CDR3 is also generated by other DNA sequences in the sample. The rearrangement joins TRBV9 to TRBJ2-7; perhaps D is TRBD1 or TRBD2 (5 bases each). The CDR3 sequence is 13 residues long. Trimming removed 3 bases at V and 3 bases at J, with 10 bases between. Germline loops: CDR1 SGDLS, CDR2 YYNGEE. CDR3 nucleotides: TGTGCCAGCAGCGGGGGACCGGACTACGAGCAGTACTTC. Translation: CASSGGPDYEQYF.

V and J are TRBV28 and TRBJ2-1; 8 nucleotides match TRBD1. Germline trimming cut 6 bases from V and 2 bases from J; bases unmatched to any gene: 12. The CDR3 length is 17 residues. Per the germline V gene, CDR1 is MDHEN and CDR2 is SYDVKM. The CDR3 DNA reads as TGTGCCAGCAGCCCCAGTGTAGGACAGGGTCCCTACAATGAGCAGTTCTTC. As protein: CASSPSVGQGPYNEQFF.

Only a few counts were recorded for this clone. The rearrangement uses TRBV9 and TRBJ2-2; D is possibly TRBD1 (5 bases). V was cut by 0 bases and J by 5 bases, with 14 bases left in between. CDR3 length: 16 amino acids. Germline V gives CDR1 SGDLS, CDR2 YYNGEE. CDR3 region: CASSVGRGGRTGELFF. The CDR3 DNA reads TGTGCCAGCAGCGTAGGAAGGGGCGGTCGGACCGGGGAGCTGTTTTTT.

The chain has TRBV25-1 and TRBJ1-4; TRBD1 is a possible D gene (5 bases). The V and J ends lost 4 bases and 4 bases respectively, with 10 bases between them. CDR1 is MGHDK, CDR2 SYGVNS, per germline. This CDR3 region has 14 residues. The DNA for the CDR3 is TGTGCCAGCAGTGCCGGGACGGTTAATGAAAAACTGTTTTTT. This sequence encodes CASSAGTVNEKLFF.

The V call is TRBV5-1, the J call TRBJ1-2; no firm D call. CDR1 is SGHRS and CDR2 is YFSETQ in the germline V gene. CDR3 size: 14 residues. V lost 0 bases, J lost 5 bases, and 11 bases lay in between. CDR3 nucleotides: TGCGCCAGCAGCTTGGCCGGGAATCTATATGGCTACACCTTC. This encodes CASSLAGNLYGYTF. The complete variable domain, with remaining parts taken from reference TRBV5-1 and TRBJ1-2, reads KAGVTQTPRYLIKTRGQQVTLSCSPISGHRSVSWYQQTPGQGLQFLFEYFSETQRNKGNFPGRFSGRQFSNSRSEMNVSTLELGDSALYLCASSLAGNLYGYTFGSGTRLTVV.

The V gene is TRBV19, the J gene TRBJ1-1; the D is unclear. The CDR3 has 14 amino acids. Germline CDR1 is LNHDA and CDR2 is SQIVND (reference sequence). The V gene lost 5 bases and the J gene lost 2 bases, with 12 bases spanning the gap. The CDR3 DNA is TGTGCCAGTAGTGGGTCGGGCAGTAACACTGAAGCTTTCTTT. Its translation: CASSGSGSNTEAFF.

V is TRBV30 and J is TRBJ1-4; unclear D gene. Germline V gene data show CDR1 as GTSNPN and CDR2 as SVGIG (reference sequence). V shed 2 bases and J shed 8 bases, with 9 bases lying between them. The CDR3 loop spans 12 amino acids. CDR3 sequence reads: CAWSPVREKLFF. DNA for the CDR3: TGTGCCTGGAGTCCCGTGCGGGAAAAACTGTTTTTT.

This clone was seen a few times. The chain joins TRBV27 to TRBJ2-2; D is perhaps TRBD1 (6 bases). The CDR3 runs to 14 residues. V shed 6 bases and J shed 1 base, with 9 bases lying between them. Germline V gene lookup returns CDR1 MNHEY and CDR2 SMNVEV (reference sequence). The CDR3 sequence: CASRPGQNTGELFF. The CDR3 region has the DNA TGTGCCAGCAGACCGGGACAGAACACCGGGGAGCTGTTTTTT.

This chain uses TRBV29-1 with TRBJ1-1; maybe TRBD1 (5 bases). Trimming took off 7 bases at V and 3 bases at J, with 9 bases between the two ends. Germline loops: CDR1 SQVTM, CDR2 ANQGSEA. The CDR3 covers 11 residues. This CDR3 reads CSGGWDTEAFF. The CDR3 DNA reads as TGCAGCGGGGGGTGGGACACTGAAGCTTTCTTT.

This clone was seen more than once but under ten times. The chain couples TRBV11-3 to TRBJ2-2; 7 bases agree with TRBD2. Germline CDR1 and CDR2: SGHNT and YENEEA. The length of the CDR3 is 15 residues. The J segment lost 6 bases and the V segment lost 6 bases, leaving 10 bases of the junction unmatched. The CDR3 loop reads CASSPLGGEPGELFF. The CDR3 bases are TGTGCCAGCAGTCCGTTGGGAGGGGAACCCGGGGAGCTGTTTTTT. Based on the CDR3 plus reference TRBV11-3 and TRBJ2-2, the full variable domain is EAGVVQSPRYKIIEKKQPVAFWCNPISGHNTLYWYLQNLGQGPELLIRYENEEAVDDSQLPKDRFSAERLKGVDSTLKIQPAELGDSAVYLCASSPLGGEPGELFFGEGSRLTVL.

The V call is TRBV30, the J call TRBJ1-6; 7 nucleotides match TRBD1. CDR1 is GTSNPN, CDR2 SVGIG, per germline (reference sequence). This CDR3 comprises 14 residues. Trimming at V came to 4 bases and at J to 7 bases, leaving 7 bases not matched to a gene. The CDR3 is CAWNTGTVNSPLHF. The CDR3 DNA reads TGTGCCTGGAATACCGGGACAGTCAATTCACCCCTCCACTTT.

This chain connects TRBV28 to TRBJ1-2, with 7 bases lining up with TRBD1. The CDR3 has 14 residues. V trimming: 6 bases; J trimming: 7 bases; junction bases outside the gene matches: 11. Germline CDR1 reads MDHEN; CDR2 reads SYDVKM. The CDR3 region is CASSLLLTGSGYTF. For the CDR3, the DNA is TGTGCCAGCAGCCTCCTCCTGACAGGGTCTGGCTACACCTTC.

The chain couples TRBV5-5 to TRBJ2-1, with 7 bases aligning to TRBD2. The CDR3 length is 16 residues. V lost 0 bases, J lost 4 bases, and 7 bases stayed unmatched. Germline V lookup: CDR1 SGHKS, CDR2 YYEKEE (reference sequence). In nucleotides, the CDR3 is TGTGCCAGCAGCTTGGTGGGGACTACACAGTACAATGAGCAGTTCTTC. It translates to CASSLVGTTQYNEQFF. The full variable domain, with the rest looked up from reference TRBV5-5 and TRBJ2-1, is DAGVTQSPTHLIKTRGQQVTLRCSPISGHKSVSWYQQVLGQGPQFIFQYYEKEERGRGNFPDRFSARQFPNYSSELNVNALLLGDSALYLCASSLVGTTQYNEQFFGPGTRLTVL.

This rearrangement joins TRBV4-3 to TRBJ2-1, with D perhaps matching TRBD2 (6 bases). V was trimmed by 0 bases and J by 0 bases, leaving 15 bases between them. The CDR3 sequence is 18 residues long. Germline assignment: CDR1 LGHNA and CDR2 YSLEER. The CDR3 protein is CASSQEPGRTSSYNEQFF. The DNA for the CDR3 is TGCGCCAGCAGCCAAGAACCTGGGAGGACGAGCTCCTACAATGAGCAGTTCTTC.